This T cell receptor beta chain was found in a study of cytomegalovirus exposure and HLA in healthy donors. Study observations and caveats: Reports showed the classifier diagnosing cytomegalovirus status with high specificity and sensitivity.

V was pared by 6 bases and J by 4 bases, with 9 bases of the junction left unmatched. CDR3 length: 15 residues. Germline V CDR1 and CDR2: SGHNT, YYREEE (reference sequence). TCRdb's copy holds only in-frame clones and misses some; the assay was immunoSEQ multiplex PCR. The sample records about 260,000 clones, about 90% being singletons. As concerns this clone: What it binds is unknown.

This receptor was obtained from a woman in her thirties in good health and CMV-seronegative. Material for sequencing was PBMCs. The chain joins TRBV5-4 to TRBJ2-2; 7 nucleotides line up with TRBD2. CDR3 nucleotide sequence: TGTGCCAGCACCTGGGGGGAGGGCTTCACCGGGGAGCTGTTTTTT. Protein product: CASTWGEGFTGELFF.